Here is one T cell receptor (beta chain) with its context. As yet, its antigen is unknown. Noted treatment: approximately nine-day PBMC culture with coronavirus spike peptide pools or control peptides (ViraFEST assay). Germline CDR1 LNHNV, CDR2 YYDKDF (reference sequence). The CDR3 contains 14 residues. Trimming removed 4 bases at V and 5 bases at J, with 11 bases between. This record comes from a study of vaccination and CD4 T cells after COVID-19. About the research overall: The post-COVID samples were taken a median approximately 14 weeks after diagnosis, anywhere from 35 to 161.

Sequenced with the Oncomine TCR Beta short-read assay was DNA taken from cultured CD4+ T cells. TCRdb re-called the PCR reads through MiXCR, storing one row per CDR3 protein. The sample yields about 12,000 distinct CDR3 sequences, approximately 53% seen once. The J gene is TRBJ1-4, the V gene TRBV15; D is unclear. The sample taken for sequencing was CD4+ T cells from blood, cultured in vitro. This TCR derives from a human donor who had recovered from COVID-19. The CDR3 region has the DNA TGTGCCACCAGCATTGGACTGGGGAATGAAAAACTGTTTTTT. Its translation is CATSIGLGNEKLFF.